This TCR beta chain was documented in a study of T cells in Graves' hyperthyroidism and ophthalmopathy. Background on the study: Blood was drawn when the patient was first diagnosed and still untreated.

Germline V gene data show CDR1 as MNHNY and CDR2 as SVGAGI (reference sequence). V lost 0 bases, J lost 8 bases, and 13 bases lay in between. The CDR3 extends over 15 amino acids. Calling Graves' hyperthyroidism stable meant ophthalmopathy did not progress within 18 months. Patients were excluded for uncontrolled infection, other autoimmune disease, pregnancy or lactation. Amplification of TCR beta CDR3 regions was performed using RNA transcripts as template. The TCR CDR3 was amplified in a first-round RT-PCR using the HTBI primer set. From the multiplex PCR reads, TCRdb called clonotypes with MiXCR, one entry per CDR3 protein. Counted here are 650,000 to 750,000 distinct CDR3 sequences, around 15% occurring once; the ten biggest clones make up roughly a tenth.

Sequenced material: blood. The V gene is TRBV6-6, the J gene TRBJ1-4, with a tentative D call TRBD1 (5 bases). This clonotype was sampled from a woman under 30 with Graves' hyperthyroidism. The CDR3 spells CASSYSGTRSEKLFF. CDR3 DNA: TGTGCCAGCAGTTACTCGGGGACGCGAAGCGAAAAACTGTTTTTT.